The clone carrying this TCR delta chain turned up a few times. The TCRdb record carries a much larger clone's protein, which differs from this DNA's translation at residue 17; a read error is the likely cause, and the protein listed here is the DNA translation. This sample stems from a study of γδ T cells in repeated Plasmodium falciparum infection. TCRdb applied CATT to the multiplex PCR reads for clone calling. The sample contains 75,000 to 95,000 delta-chain clones, 0.9% to 1% of which appear only once. This TCR derives from a pool of human donors (malaria-infected and uninfected, not separated). What was sequenced was gamma-delta T cells from blood.

CDR3 DNA sequence: TGTGCTCTTGGTGTAAACCCGCCTTCCGACGACCAATGTGGGATACGCGCCGATAAACTCATCTTT. Translation gives CALGVNPPSDDQCGIRADKLIF. The rearrangement uses TRDV1 and TRDJ1, with TRDD3 matching 8 bases. As TCRdb names no J gene, one was assigned here on the basis of a DNA match to germline. Per germline, CDR1 TSWWSYY and CDR2 QGS. The CDR3 runs 22 residues. V lost 6 bases and J lost 3; bases outside the gene matches: 30.